This note documents a single TCR beta chain sequence. Methods used by the authors: Reference gene primer amplification yielded estimated nucleated cell counts. TCRdb keeps only in-frame clones here, not all; method: immunoSEQ multiplex PCR. Clone size and the V and J calls come from that table; the DNA yielded D and trimming. The table has 150,000 to 200,000 clones, roughly 85% seen once. The ends lost 0 bases at V and 0 bases at J; junction bases unmatched: 11. The CDR3 spans 19 residues. Germline CDR1 is LGHDT and CDR2 is YNNKEL (reference sequence). This specimen belongs to a study of blood T cell repertoires in COVID-19. Study at large: The United States, Italy and Spain were the sources of the acute and convalescent COVID-19 samples. T cells, B-cell-depleted T cells, or PBMCs supplied cDNA or gDNA.

This sequence was found in a man in his fifties or sixties with acute or convalescent COVID-19. The sample comprised peripheral blood. The J gene is TRBJ2-3, the V gene TRBV3-1 (or the pseudogene TRBV3-2); 8 positions agree with TRBD2. CDR3 in amino acids: CASSQDGRGSGTSTDTQYF. The DNA of the CDR3 is TGTGCCAGCAGCCAAGATGGGAGGGGTAGCGGGACTAGCACAGATACGCAGTATTTT.